This TCR beta chain comes out of a study of T cells in Graves' hyperthyroidism and ophthalmopathy. Amplification yielded TCR beta CDR3 regions, with RNA transcripts as the source. Researchers ran a first-round RT-PCR on the TCR CDR3 using the HTBI primer set. One entry per CDR3 protein, called by TCRdb with MiXCR from the multiplex PCR reads. Here the sample spans 300,000 to 450,000 distinct CDR3 sequences, 14% being singletons. The table lists this clonotype with many counts. Researchers barred patients who had uncontrolled infection, other autoimmune disease, pregnancy or lactation. J gave up 3 bases and V 5 bases, and 2 bases lay outside the gene matches. Germline loops: CDR1 SGHVS, CDR2 FNYEAQ. The CDR3 sequence is 13 residues long.

Sequencing was done on a sample of blood. The chain joins TRBV7-6 to TRBJ1-2; the match to TRBD1 covers 8 bases. The receptor's source is a woman aged 30 to 39 with Graves' ophthalmopathy. CDR3 protein: CASSMGQDYGYTF. CDR3 DNA: TGTGCCAGCAGCATGGGACAGGACTATGGCTACACCTTC.